One and the same sample provided the 30 T cell receptor beta chains below, sequenced in a study of T-cell reconstitution after alpha-beta-depleted transplantation in children. Preparing the TCRbeta library involved the use of unique molecular identifiers. MiXCR was run by TCRdb on the PCR reads, yielding one entry per CDR3 protein. This sample has about 200,000 distinct CDR3 sequences, with 5.5% to 7% found just once. The source was PBMCs, collected before TCRalphabeta/CD19-depleted stem cell transplant. These receptor sequences come from a boy aged 2 to 9 with acute lymphoblastic leukemia, due to receive a stem cell transplant.

This clonotype came up many times. The rearrangement joins TRBV20-1 to TRBJ1-6, with D unclear. V was shortened by 8 bases and J by 6 bases, with 14 bases between the two germline ends. Germline V gene sequence: CDR1 DFQATT, CDR2 SNEGSKA (reference sequence). This CDR3 region has 13 residues. The CDR3 DNA sequence: TGCAGTACCCAGGTCATCGGTAATTCACCCCTCCACTTT. It translates to CSTQVIGNSPLHF.

CDR3 nucleotides: TGCGCCAGCAGCCCCCGTGGCGGGCCCGGGGAGCTGTTTTTT. It codes for CASSPRGGPGELFF. J is TRBJ2-2 and V is TRBV4-3; maybe TRBD2 (5 bases). CDR3 length: 14 amino acids. Germline V gene lookup returns CDR1 LGHNA and CDR2 YSLEER. Trimming removed 4 bases at V and 6 bases at J, with 12 bases between.

This chain uses TRBV10-3 with TRBJ1-6; D possibly corresponds to TRBD1 (6 bases). The CDR3 contains 14 residues. Trimming took off 5 bases at V and 8 bases at J, with 13 bases between the two ends. Germline V lookup: CDR1 ENHRY, CDR2 SYGVKD. In nucleotides, the CDR3 is TGTGCCATCAGTCCCTCAGGGGAGGATTCACCCCTCCACTTT. This sequence encodes CAISPSGEDSPLHF.

This clonotype was seen at least ten times. The chain has TRBV28 and TRBJ2-5, with D unresolved. The CDR3 runs to 14 residues. V was shortened by 3 bases and J by 5 bases, with 13 bases between the two germline ends. CDR1 is MDHEN, CDR2 SYDVKM, per germline. In DNA, the CDR3 is TGTGCCAGCAGTTTTCCGAGAAAAGCTGAGACCCAGTACTTC. Translation: CASSFPRKAETQYF. The full variable domain, with the rest looked up from reference TRBV28 and TRBJ2-5, is DVKVTQSSRYLVKRTGEKVFLECVQDMDHENMFWYRQDPGLGLRLIYFSYDVKMKEKGDIPEGYSVSREKKERFSLILESASTNQTSMYLCASSFPRKAETQYFGPGTRLLVL.

This clonotype appeared many times. V usage is TRBV18 and J usage is TRBJ2-7, with unresolved D. Looked up from germline, CDR1 is KGHSH and CDR2 is LQKENI. Trimming shortened V by 0 bases and J by 3 bases, and 9 bases separated the two germline ends. The CDR3 contains 14 residues. In nucleotides, the CDR3 is TGTGCCAGCTCACCACCGAGGAGAGACTACGAGCAGTACTTC. Residues: CASSPPRRDYEQYF. Looking up the rest from reference TRBV18 and TRBJ2-7 gives the full variable domain: NAGVMQNPRHLVRRRGQEARLRCSPMKGHSHVYWYRQLPEEGLKFMVYLQKENIIDESGMPKERFSAEFPKEGPSILRIQQVVRGDSAAYFCASSPPRRDYEQYFGPGTRLTVT.

This clonotype was seen many times. The rearrangement joins TRBV18 to TRBJ2-7; TRBD2 aligns across 8 bases. The trim removed 3 bases at V and 6 bases at J, leaving 7 bases unmatched. The germline V gene has CDR1 KGHSH and CDR2 LQKENI. CDR3 length: 14 residues. The CDR3 nucleotides read TGTGCCAGCTCACCGCAGGGCGGGGGGCGCGAGCAGTACTTC. This encodes CASSPQGGGREQYF.

This clonotype was observed a handful of times. This chain uses TRBV13 with TRBJ2-6; TRBD1 agrees at 7 bases. V lost 7 bases to trimming and J lost 0 bases; unmatched junction nucleotides: 6. This CDR3 comprises 16 residues. Germline-derived CDR1 and CDR2 are PRHDT and FYEKMQ (reference sequence). CDR3 nucleotides: TGTGCCAGCACAAGGACAGGCTCCTCTGGGGCCAACGTCCTGACTTTC. Amino acid sequence: CASTRTGSSGANVLTF.

The sample holds a few counts of this clonotype. The chain employs TRBV21-1 and TRBJ2-7; TRBD1, as called in the table, went unchecked against the DNA. TRBV21-1 is assigned pseudogene status. The CDR3 sequence is 14 residues long. CDR3 nucleotides: TGTGCCAGGTTTTTAGGGGGCAAGGCCTACGAGCAGTACTTC. It encodes CARFLGGKAYEQYF.

This clonotype occurred many times. This chain links TRBV5-1 with TRBJ2-1; 7 bases match TRBD2. Germline CDR1 SGHRS, CDR2 YFSETQ. J was trimmed by 4 bases and V by 2 bases; bases with no gene match: 6. This CDR3 comprises 15 residues. As DNA, the CDR3 is TGCGCCAGCAGCTTCGGAGCGGGGACGTACAATGAGCAGTTCTTC. Its translation is CASSFGAGTYNEQFF.

The genes are TRBV24-1 and TRBJ1-2; the D gene is possibly TRBD1 (5 bases). V shed 6 bases and J shed 4 bases, with 11 bases lying between them. The CDR3 runs to 13 residues. Germline assignment: CDR1 KGHDR and CDR2 SFDVKD. Written as DNA, the CDR3 is TGTGCCACCAGTAACAACGGGGGCTATGGCTACACCTTC. Its translation is CATSNNGGYGYTF.

This clonotype occurred many times. The rearrangement uses TRBV5-6 and TRBJ1-4; 7 positions match TRBD1. Germline CDR1 and CDR2: SGHDT and YYEEEE. CDR3 length: 16 residues. V lost 0 bases and J lost 6; bases outside the gene matches: 8. The CDR3 reads CASSLVTQGRDEKLFF. In DNA, the CDR3 is TGTGCCAGCAGCTTGGTGACACAGGGGCGAGATGAAAAACTGTTTTTT.

This clonotype was seen at least ten times. The chain is built from TRBV7-9 and TRBJ1-1; 8 bases match TRBD1. The CDR3 is 14 amino acids. Germline V lookup: CDR1 SEHNR, CDR2 FQNEAQ (reference sequence). V lost 5 bases, J lost 2 bases, and 4 bases stayed unmatched. CDR3 sequence reads: CASSGQGLNTEAFF. DNA for the CDR3: TGTGCCAGCAGCGGACAGGGTCTCAACACTGAAGCTTTCTTT.

The chain employs TRBV7-8 and TRBJ2-7; D unresolved. The V end lost 4 bases, the J end lost 1 base, and 14 bases lay between the germline ends. The CDR3 is 15 amino acids. CDR1 and CDR2 from the germline V gene are SGHVS and FQNEAQ. The CDR3 here is CASSWKASTSYEQYF. DNA for the CDR3: TGTGCCAGCAGCTGGAAGGCAAGTACATCCTACGAGCAGTACTTC.

This clonotype was recorded at least ten times. The chain recombines TRBV28 with TRBJ1-3; D not resolved. The germline V gene has CDR1 MDHEN and CDR2 SYDVKM. CDR3 size: 15 residues. Trimming removed 8 bases from V and 0 bases from J, with 14 bases in between. CDR3 sequence (DNA): TGTGCCAGCGAATTCGGACGGCTCTCTGGAAACACCATATATTTT. Amino acids: CASEFGRLSGNTIYF. The full variable domain, its missing parts supplied by reference TRBV28 and TRBJ1-3, is DVKVTQSSRYLVKRTGEKVFLECVQDMDHENMFWYRQDPGLGLRLIYFSYDVKMKEKGDIPEGYSVSREKKERFSLILESASTNQTSMYLCASEFGRLSGNTIYFGEGSWLTVV.

This clonotype has at least ten counts. CDR3 sequence (DNA): TGTGCCAGTAGGCACAGGGCTCAAGGGAACACTGAAGCTTTCTTT. It translates to CASRHRAQGNTEAFF. The V and J genes are TRBV19 and TRBJ1-1; tentative D call: TRBD1 (6 bases). The V end lost 6 bases, the J end lost 1 base, and 15 bases lay between the germline ends. From germline, CDR1 is LNHDA and CDR2 SQIVND (reference sequence). The CDR3 has 15 residues.

A few counts support this clonotype. This chain uses TRBV6-2 or TRBV6-3 with TRBJ2-7; TRBD2 aligns across 8 bases. The CDR3 length is 16 residues. The germline CDR1 and CDR2 sequences are MNHEY and SVGEGT. V gave up 5 bases and J gave up 5 bases; unmatched junction bases: 14. The CDR3 nucleotides read TGTGCCAGCAGTCCCGCCTTGCGGGAGGATTTCCACGAGCAGTACTTC. Amino acid sequence: CASSPALREDFHEQYF.

The V and J genes are TRBV18 and TRBJ2-1; 12 bases align to TRBD2. Germline CDR1 is KGHSH and CDR2 is LQKENI. V lost 3 bases to trimming and J lost 9 bases; unmatched junction nucleotides: 15. CDR3 length equals 18 residues. CDR3 in amino acids: CASSPRTSGDLPQTEQFF. The DNA for the CDR3 is TGTGCCAGCTCACCCCGGACTAGCGGGGACCTCCCCCAGACTGAGCAGTTCTTC.

Ten or more counts support this clonotype. This rearrangement joins TRBV3-1 to TRBJ1-5; the D is unclear. The germline CDR1 and CDR2 sequences are LGHDT and YNNKEL (reference sequence). Trimming took off 0 bases at V and 7 bases at J, with 7 bases between the two ends. The CDR3 consists of 13 residues. DNA for the CDR3: TGTGCCAGCAGCCAAGATCGAGAACAGCCCCAGCATTTT. This translates into CASSQDREQPQHF.

The table lists this clonotype with many counts. This chain links TRBV10-2 with TRBJ2-1; D is possibly TRBD1 or TRBD2 (5 bases each). V was clipped by 6 bases and J by 5 bases, with 11 bases between them. This CDR3 has 13 residues. Germline values: CDR1 WSHSY, CDR2 SAAADI. CDR3 in amino acids: CASRYGAHNEQFF. CDR3 DNA: TGCGCCAGCAGGTACGGGGCCCACAATGAGCAGTTCTTC.

This clonotype occurred many times. V gene TRBV20-1 combines with J gene TRBJ2-1; D is undetermined. This CDR3 is 14 amino acids long. Trimming stripped 1 base from V and 0 bases from J, with 7 bases between. Looked up from germline, CDR1 is DFQATT and CDR2 is SNEGSKA (reference sequence). The CDR3: CSARVVSSYNEQFF. CDR3 DNA sequence: TGCAGTGCTAGAGTTGTTAGCTCCTACAATGAGCAGTTCTTC.

In its sample, this clonotype was seen many times. V and J are TRBV5-1 and TRBJ2-5; 7 positions match TRBD1. The CDR3 is 13 residues long. After removal of 2 bases from V and 4 bases from J, the junction contained 2 bases not matched to a gene. Germline CDR1 SGHRS, CDR2 YFSETQ. CDR3 residues: CASSFPGGETQYF. The DNA of the CDR3 is TGCGCCAGCAGCTTCCCAGGGGGAGAGACCCAGTACTTC.

This clonotype was seen more than once but under ten times. J is TRBJ2-7 and V is TRBV7-8; D gene unclear. The CDR3 loop spans 12 amino acids. V was shortened by 5 bases and J by 4 bases, with 9 bases between the two germline ends. Per the germline V gene, CDR1 is SGHVS and CDR2 is FQNEAQ. The CDR3, as DNA: TGTGCCAGCAGCCCGTGGTCTTACGAGCAGTACTTC. Its protein is CASSPWSYEQYF.

The chain employs TRBV11-2 and TRBJ2-1, with 7 nucleotides matching TRBD1. The V and J ends lost 5 bases and 8 bases, in that order; junction bases with no gene match: 9. Germline assignment: CDR1 SGHAT and CDR2 FQNNGV. There are 14 residues in the CDR3. The CDR3 nucleotides read TGTGCCAGCAGCCAAGACAGGGAACAGGATGAGCAGTTCTTC. Amino acid sequence: CASSQDREQDEQFF.

In this sample, this clonotype turned up a few times. The V call is TRBV6-1, the J call TRBJ2-5; 7 bases agree with TRBD2. This CDR3 has 16 residues. The germline CDR1 and CDR2 sequences are MNHNS and SASEGT. The ends lost 7 bases at V and 2 bases at J; junction bases unmatched: 13. CDR3 protein: CASTVFQGAGQETQYF. Here the CDR3 DNA reads TGTGCCAGCACCGTTTTCCAAGGAGCGGGGCAAGAGACCCAGTACTTC.

Only a few counts were recorded for this clonotype. The DNA is left out, because the CDR3 cannot be placed on it with certainty; the CDR3 is given as TCRdb lists it. The chain recombines TRBV27 with TRBJ2-2; no DNA check was done on the table's D call, TRBD1. Germline V gives CDR1 MNHEY, CDR2 SMNVEV (reference sequence). The CDR3 length equals 13 residues, ends included. CDR3 amino acids: CASSSSGDGELFF.

This clonotype has at least ten counts. This chain uses TRBV2 with TRBJ2-7, with 8 positions matching TRBD2. V lost 0 bases to trimming and J lost 2 bases; unmatched junction nucleotides: 3. Germline assignment: CDR1 SNHLY and CDR2 FYNNEI. This CDR3 spans 15 amino acids. CDR3 amino acids: CASSEAVAGPYEQYF. CDR3 coding DNA: TGTGCCAGCAGTGAAGCGGTAGCGGGGCCCTACGAGCAGTACTTC.

The chain recombines TRBV27 with TRBJ1-1; D possibly corresponds to TRBD1 (6 bases). This CDR3 has 13 residues. The germline V gene encodes CDR1 MNHEY and CDR2 SMNVEV (reference sequence). The CDR3, as DNA: TGTGCTACGCGAGGGGGTGATAGCACTGAAGCTTTCTTT. Translated, it gives CATRGGDSTEAFF.

In this sample, this clonotype turned up many times. The chain couples TRBV28 to TRBJ2-7; 10 bases are a match to TRBD1. The junction had 10 bases not matched to a gene; V was cut back by 8 bases and J by 6 bases. The germline V gene encodes CDR1 MDHEN and CDR2 SYDVKM. The CDR3 runs 14 residues. CDR3 DNA sequence: TGTGCCAGCCACCTTAGGACAGGGGGACGCGAGCAGTACTTC. It translates to CASHLRTGGREQYF.

This clonotype came up many times. The chain links TRBV20-1 to TRBJ1-1, with unresolved D. Germline CDR1 DFQATT, CDR2 SNEGSKA (reference sequence). Trimming pared 6 bases from V and 1 base from J, leaving 15 bases between. This CDR3 is 14 amino acids long. The CDR3 region has the DNA TGCAGTGCGCACGAGGGCTTCCCGAACACTGAAGCTTTCTTT. Protein product: CSAHEGFPNTEAFF.

V gene TRBV5-1 combines with J gene TRBJ1-4; a weak D match, TRBD1 (5 bases). V gave up 4 bases and J gave up 12 bases, with 19 bases separating them. CDR1 is SGHRS, CDR2 YFSETQ, per germline. The CDR3 is 14 amino acids. The CDR3 bases are TGCGCCAGCAGCCCTGAATTCGACCGGGGGGAACTGTTTTTT. It codes for CASSPEFDRGELFF.